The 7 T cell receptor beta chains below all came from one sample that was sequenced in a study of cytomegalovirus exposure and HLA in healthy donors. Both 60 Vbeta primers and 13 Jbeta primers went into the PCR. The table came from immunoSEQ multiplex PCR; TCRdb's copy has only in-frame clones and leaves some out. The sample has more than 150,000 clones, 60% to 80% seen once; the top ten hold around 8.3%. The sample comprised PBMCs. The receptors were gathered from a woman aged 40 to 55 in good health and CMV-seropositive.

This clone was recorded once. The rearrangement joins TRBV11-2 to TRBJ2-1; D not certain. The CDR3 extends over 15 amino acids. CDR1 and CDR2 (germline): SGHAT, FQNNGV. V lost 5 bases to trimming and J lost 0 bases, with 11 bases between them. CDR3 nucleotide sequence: TGTGCCAGCAGCCAAGAGAGAAGCTCCTACAATGAGCAGTTCTTC. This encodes CASSQERSSYNEQFF.

In DNA, the CDR3 is TGTGCCAGCAGACTTCGGACTACCCCTTTGAACAATGAGCAGTTCTTC. This translates into CASRLRTTPLNNEQFF. V usage is TRBV2 and J usage is TRBJ2-1; a weak D match, TRBD2 (6 bases). V lost 6 bases to trimming and J lost 5 bases, with 20 bases between them. The CDR3 runs to 16 residues. CDR1 and CDR2 (germline): SNHLY, FYNNEI.

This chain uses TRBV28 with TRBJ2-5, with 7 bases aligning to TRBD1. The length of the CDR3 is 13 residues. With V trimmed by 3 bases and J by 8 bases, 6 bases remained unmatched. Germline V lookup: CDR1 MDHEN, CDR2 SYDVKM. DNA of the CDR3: TGTGCCAGCAGTTTGGTTAGGGGGCGCACCCAGTACTTC. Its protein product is CASSLVRGRTQYF.

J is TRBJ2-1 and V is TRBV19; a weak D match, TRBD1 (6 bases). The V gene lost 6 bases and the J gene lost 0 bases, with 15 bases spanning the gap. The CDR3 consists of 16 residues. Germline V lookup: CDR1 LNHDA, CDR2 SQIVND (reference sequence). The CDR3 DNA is TGTGCCAGTAGGGAACAGGGCTGGGGCTCCTACAATGAGCAGTTCTTC. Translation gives CASREQGWGSYNEQFF. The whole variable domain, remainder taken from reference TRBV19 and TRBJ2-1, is DGGITQSPKYLFRKEGQNVTLSCEQNLNHDAMYWYRQDPGQGLRLIYYSQIVNDFQKGDIAEGYSVSREKKESFPLTVTSAQKNPTAFYLCASREQGWGSYNEQFFGPGTRLTVL.

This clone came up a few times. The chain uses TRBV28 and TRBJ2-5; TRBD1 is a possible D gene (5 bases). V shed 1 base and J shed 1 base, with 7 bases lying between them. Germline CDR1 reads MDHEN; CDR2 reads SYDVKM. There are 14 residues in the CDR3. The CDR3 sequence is CASSLYQGQETQYF. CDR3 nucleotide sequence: TGTGCCAGCAGTTTATATCAGGGCCAAGAGACCCAGTACTTC.

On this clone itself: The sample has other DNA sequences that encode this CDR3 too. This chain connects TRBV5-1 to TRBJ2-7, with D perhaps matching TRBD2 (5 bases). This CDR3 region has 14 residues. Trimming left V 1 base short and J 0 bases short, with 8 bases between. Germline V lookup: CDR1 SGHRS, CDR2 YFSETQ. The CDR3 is CASSLMGSSYEQYF. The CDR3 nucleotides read TGCGCCAGCAGCTTGATGGGGAGCTCCTACGAGCAGTACTTC.

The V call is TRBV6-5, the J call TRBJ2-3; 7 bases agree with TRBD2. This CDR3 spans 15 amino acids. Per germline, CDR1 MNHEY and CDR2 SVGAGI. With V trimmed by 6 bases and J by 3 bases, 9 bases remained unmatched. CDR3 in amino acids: CASSTSGAGTDTQYF. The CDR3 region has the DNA TGTGCCAGCAGCACCAGCGGGGCGGGTACAGATACGCAGTATTTT.